These 24 T cell receptor beta chains came from one sample sequenced in a study of blood T cell repertoires in COVID-19. Sequencing used immunoSEQ multiplex PCR; TCRdb keeps in-frame clones, though not all of them. The table includes 250,000 to 350,000 clones, about 88% detected once. What was sequenced was peripheral blood. The receptors originated from a human donor with COVID-19, enrolled during active disease. The donor label of this sample is uncertain.

V usage is TRBV28 and J usage is TRBJ2-3; 14 bases map to TRBD2. From germline, CDR1 is MDHEN and CDR2 SYDVKM. After removal of 6 bases from V and 8 bases from J, the junction contained 4 bases not matched to a gene. CDR3 length: 14 amino acids. The chain's CDR3 is CASRGTSGSGTQYF. CDR3 DNA: TGTGCCAGCAGGGGGACTAGCGGGAGTGGTACGCAGTATTTT.

The chain links TRBV27 to TRBJ2-3; 10 positions agree with TRBD1. Germline V CDR1 and CDR2: MNHEY, SMNVEV (reference sequence). Germline trimming cut 2 bases from V and 3 bases from J; bases unmatched to any gene: 5. This CDR3 spans 16 amino acids. The CDR3 region has the DNA TGTGCCAGCAGTTTAGGGGACAGGGGTATTACAGATACGCAGTATTTT. Protein: CASSLGDRGITDTQYF.

The J gene is TRBJ1-2, the V gene TRBV6-1, with D possibly TRBD1 on 6 matching bases. The V gene's germline CDR1 is MNHNS and CDR2 SASEGT. With 0 bases removed from V and 4 bases from J, the gap between germline ends came to 12 bases. This CDR3 comprises 15 residues. This CDR3 reads CASSEAGGGSYGYTF. The DNA for the CDR3 is TGTGCCAGCAGTGAAGCGGGGGGGGGCTCCTATGGCTACACCTTC.

V gene TRBV4-1 combines with J gene TRBJ2-2; TRBD1 is a possible D gene (5 bases). Trimming took off 4 bases at V and 0 bases at J, with 12 bases between the two ends. The CDR3 has 16 amino acids. Germline CDR1 and CDR2: MGHRA and YSYEKL. The CDR3 sequence is CASSRGQGANTGELFF. In nucleotides, the CDR3 is TGCGCCAGCAGCCGAGGTCAGGGCGCGAACACCGGGGAGCTGTTTTTT.

J is TRBJ1-2 and V is TRBV7-9; 7 positions agree with TRBD1. V lost 5 bases, J lost 0 bases, and 6 bases stayed unmatched. The CDR3 sequence is 15 residues long. CDR1 is SEHNR, CDR2 FQNEAQ, per germline (reference sequence). The CDR3 spells CASSGGDRANYGYTF. CDR3 DNA: TGTGCCAGCAGCGGAGGAGACAGGGCTAACTATGGCTACACCTTC. Drawing the rest from reference TRBV7-9 and TRBJ1-2, the complete variable domain is DTGVSQNPRHKITKRGQNVTFRCDPISEHNRLYWYRQTLGQGPEFLTYFQNEAQLEKSRLLSDRFSAERPKGSFSTLEIQRTEQGDSAMYLCASSGGDRANYGYTFGSGTRLTVV.

V and J are TRBV29-1 and TRBJ2-7; TRBD2 agrees at 12 bases. Germline CDR1 is SQVTM and CDR2 is ANQGSEA. The CDR3 runs 15 residues. J lost 6 bases, V lost 3 bases, and 9 bases had no gene match. CDR3 residues: CSVDSGLAGGGEQYF. The CDR3 coding sequence is TGCAGCGTTGACTCTGGGCTAGCGGGAGGGGGCGAGCAGTACTTC.

The chain combines TRBV6-2 or TRBV6-3 with TRBJ2-1; 7 bases match TRBD1. The CDR3 is 13 amino acids. Looked up from germline, CDR1 is MNHEY and CDR2 is SVGEGT. The ends lost 5 bases at V and 4 bases at J; junction bases unmatched: 2. The chain's CDR3 is CASSGTVYNEQFF. The CDR3 DNA sequence: TGTGCCAGCAGTGGGACAGTTTACAATGAGCAGTTCTTC.

The V call is TRBV7-2, the J call TRBJ2-7, with TRBD2 identical over 13 bases. The CDR3 has 14 amino acids. CDR1 and CDR2 from the germline V gene are SGHTA and FQGNSA. V was pared by 5 bases and J by 6 bases, with 4 bases of the junction left unmatched. The DNA of the CDR3 is TGTGCCAGCAGCCAGACTAGCGGGAGGTCCGAGCAGTACTTC. Its translation is CASSQTSGRSEQYF.

This clone has only a few counts. This chain links TRBV5-4 with TRBJ2-7; TRBD2 agrees at 10 bases. CDR1 is SGHNT, CDR2 YYREEE, per germline (reference sequence). The CDR3 runs to 16 residues. V lost 0 bases and J lost 6; bases outside the gene matches: 9. For the CDR3, the DNA is TGTGCCAGCAGCTTGGTGGCTAGCGGGAGACGAGGCGAGCAGTACTTC. Amino acid sequence: CASSLVASGRRGEQYF. Supplemented by reference TRBV5-4 and TRBJ2-7, the full variable domain reads ETGVTQSPTHLIKTRGQQVTLRCSSQSGHNTVSWYQQALGQGPQFIFQYYREEENGRGNFPPRFSGLQFPNYSSELNVNALELDDSALYLCASSLVASGRRGEQYFGPGTRLTVT.

A single count supports this clone. The J gene is TRBJ2-3, the V gene TRBV4-1, with 10 nucleotides matching TRBD2. The junction had 8 bases not matched to a gene; V was cut back by 0 bases and J by 2 bases. From germline, CDR1 is MGHRA and CDR2 YSYEKL. This CDR3 has 18 residues. The DNA of the CDR3 is TGCGCCAGCAGCCAAGATTTTGCTAGCGGGAGTAACACAGATACGCAGTATTTT. Its translation: CASSQDFASGSNTDTQYF.

The gene calls are TRBV3-1 (or the pseudogene TRBV3-2) and TRBJ2-1; 7 positions agree with TRBD2. CDR1 is LGHDT and CDR2 is YNNKEL in the germline V gene (reference sequence). V shed 3 bases, J shed 8 bases, and the junction held 7 bases outside the gene matches. This CDR3 has 14 residues. CDR3 sequence reads: CASSQIRGSDEQFF. For the CDR3, the DNA is TGTGCCAGCAGCCAGATTCGCGGGAGCGATGAGCAGTTCTTC.

This clone has a single count. V gene TRBV5-1 combines with J gene TRBJ2-2, with 11 bases aligning to TRBD2. V lost 7 bases, J lost 4 bases, and 9 bases stayed unmatched. The V gene's germline CDR1 is SGHRS and CDR2 YFSETQ. The CDR3 is 16 amino acids. Here the CDR3 DNA reads TGCGCCAGCCGGCTAGCGGGAGGTAGTGGCACCGGGGAGCTGTTTTTT. Translating it yields CASRLAGGSGTGELFF.

This sequence joins TRBV7-3 and TRBJ2-7, with D possibly TRBD1 on 5 matching bases. There are 13 residues in the CDR3. Trimming took off 9 bases at V and 0 bases at J, with 12 bases between the two ends. Germline V gene data show CDR1 as SGHTA and CDR2 as FQGTGA. This CDR3 is CASAPGSSYEQYF. CDR3 nucleotide sequence: TGTGCCAGTGCCCCAGGGTCCTCCTACGAGCAGTACTTC.

There are a few counts of this clone. The V call is TRBV7-8, the J call TRBJ1-5; 8 bases line up with TRBD1. Trimming cost V 5 bases and J 2 bases; bases outside gene matches: 5. CDR3 length: 15 amino acids. Germline lookup yields CDR1 SGHVS and CDR2 FQNEAQ. CDR3 region: CASSQGQGGNQPQHF. The CDR3, as DNA: TGTGCCAGCAGCCAAGGACAGGGAGGCAATCAGCCCCAGCATTTT.

The chain has TRBV6-5 and TRBJ1-1, with no clear D. The germline V and J ends were trimmed by 8 bases and 3 bases, with 13 bases remaining between them. The CDR3 totals 13 residues. Germline V gene data show CDR1 as MNHEY and CDR2 as SVGAGI. The CDR3 loop reads CASYQTLYTEAFF. The CDR3 DNA follows: TGTGCCAGCTACCAGACTCTCTACACTGAAGCTTTCTTT.

This sequence joins TRBV20-1 and TRBJ2-2, with a tentative D call TRBD2 (6 bases). V lost 5 bases to trimming and J lost 7 bases, with 8 bases between them. Germline CDR1 reads DFQATT; CDR2 reads SNEGSKA (reference sequence). The CDR3 has 11 amino acids. The CDR3 protein is CSAGGSGELFF. The CDR3 nucleotides read TGCAGTGCTGGAGGGAGCGGGGAGCTGTTTTTT.

The rearrangement links TRBV5-1 to TRBJ1-4; 7 bases map to TRBD1. V lost 4 bases to trimming and J lost 8 bases; unmatched junction nucleotides: 5. Germline CDR1 SGHRS, CDR2 YFSETQ. The CDR3 has 13 amino acids. Here the CDR3 DNA reads TGCGCCAGCAGCCAGTCGACAGGGGAAAAACTGTTTTTT. This codes for CASSQSTGEKLFF. The full variable domain, rest sourced from reference TRBV5-1 and TRBJ1-4, is KAGVTQTPRYLIKTRGQQVTLSCSPISGHRSVSWYQQTPGQGLQFLFEYFSETQRNKGNFPGRFSGRQFSNSRSEMNVSTLELGDSALYLCASSQSTGEKLFFGSGTQLSVL.

The rearrangement joins TRBV19 to TRBJ1-5; D is uncertain. The V and J ends lost 5 bases and 1 base respectively, with 9 bases between them. This CDR3 has 14 residues. Per germline, CDR1 LNHDA and CDR2 SQIVND (reference sequence). The CDR3 loop reads CASSLRHSNQPQHF. The CDR3 region has the DNA TGTGCCAGTAGTCTCAGACACAGCAATCAGCCCCAGCATTTT.

This clone was seen once. The V gene is TRBV28, the J gene TRBJ1-1; D might be TRBD1 (5 bases). This CDR3 has 11 residues. In germline, CDR1 is MDHEN, CDR2 SYDVKM. The germline V and J ends were trimmed by 8 bases and 6 bases, with 10 bases remaining between them. CDR3 residues: CASPQGSEAFF. The CDR3 nucleotides are TGTGCCAGCCCCCAGGGTTCTGAAGCTTTCTTT.

The chain employs TRBV2 and TRBJ2-7; the D gene is possibly TRBD2 (6 bases). The V gene's germline CDR1 is SNHLY and CDR2 FYNNEI. V lost 6 bases, J lost 1 base, and 13 bases lay in between. The CDR3 spans 14 residues. The CDR3 DNA sequence: TGTGCCAGCAGGCGGGGACGGGAGTCCTACGAGCAGTACTTC. Residues: CASRRGRESYEQYF. Full variable domain (rest looked up from reference TRBV2 and TRBJ2-7): EPEVTQTPSHQVTQMGQEVILRCVPISNHLYFYWYRQILGQKVEFLVSFYNNEISEKSEIFDDQFSVERPDGSNFTLKIRSTKLEDSAMYFCASRRGRESYEQYFGPGTRLTVT.

The chain has TRBV11-2 and TRBJ2-3; weak D call: TRBD1 (5 bases). CDR3 length equals 15 residues. Deletions cut 4 bases from V and 1 base from J, with 12 bases between. Looked up from germline, CDR1 is SGHAT and CDR2 is FQNNGV. CDR3 nucleotides: TGTGCCAGCAGCTACTACAGGTCCCGCACAGATACGCAGTATTTT. Its translation is CASSYYRSRTDTQYF.

CDR3 amino acids: CASSGGYYGYTF. DNA for the CDR3: TGTGCCAGCAGTGGCGGGTACTATGGCTACACCTTC. The chain couples TRBV13 to TRBJ1-2; D not resolved. CDR3 size: 12 residues. Germline assignment: CDR1 PRHDT and CDR2 FYEKMQ (reference sequence). Deletions cut 6 bases from V and 3 bases from J, with 8 bases between. Together with reference TRBV13 and TRBJ1-2, the CDR3 gives the full variable domain: AAGVIQSPRHLIKEKRETATLKCYPIPRHDTVYWYQQGPGQDPQFLISFYEKMQSDKGSIPDRFSAQQFSDYHSELNMSSLELGDSALYFCASSGGYYGYTFGSGTRLTVV.

The sample holds a few counts of this clone. The chain employs TRBV11-2 and TRBJ1-2; D is perhaps TRBD1 (5 bases). The CDR3 consists of 15 residues. The germline V and J ends were trimmed by 1 base and 4 bases, with 13 bases remaining between them. Germline V gene lookup returns CDR1 SGHAT and CDR2 FQNNGV. CDR3 in DNA: TGTGCCAGCAGCTTAGCCGCGACAGAGATCTATGGCTACACCTTC. Translation gives CASSLAATEIYGYTF.

The rearrangement uses TRBV3-1 (or the pseudogene TRBV3-2) and TRBJ2-5; 11 bases are shared with TRBD2. Germline CDR1 reads LGHDT; CDR2 reads YNNKEL (reference sequence). This CDR3 is 15 amino acids long. V lost 0 bases to trimming and J lost 10 bases; unmatched junction nucleotides: 7. The CDR3 region is CASSQETSGSRRQYF. CDR3 DNA: TGTGCCAGCAGCCAAGAAACTAGCGGGAGTCGACGCCAGTACTTC.